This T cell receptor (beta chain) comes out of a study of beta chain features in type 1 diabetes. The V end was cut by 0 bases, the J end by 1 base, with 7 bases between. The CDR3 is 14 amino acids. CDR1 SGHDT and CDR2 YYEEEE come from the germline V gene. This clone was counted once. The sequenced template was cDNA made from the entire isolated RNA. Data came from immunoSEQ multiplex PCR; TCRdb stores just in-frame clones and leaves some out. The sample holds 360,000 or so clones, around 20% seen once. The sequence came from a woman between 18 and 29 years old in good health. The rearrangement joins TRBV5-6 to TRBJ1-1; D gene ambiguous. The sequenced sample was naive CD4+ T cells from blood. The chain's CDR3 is CASSLGTGNTEAFF. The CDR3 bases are TGTGCCAGCAGCTTGGGGACTGGGAACACTGAAGCTTTCTTT.